This TCR beta chain was obtained from a study of blood T cell repertoires in COVID-19. Study in general: T cells, B-cell-depleted T cells, or PBMCs provided the cDNA or gDNA that served as material.

Some clones are missing from TCRdb's copy, which holds only in-frame ones; the method was immunoSEQ multiplex PCR. The repertoire includes over 75,000 clones, roughly nine tenths of them detected once, and about 1.6% sits in the top ten. The length of the CDR3 is 15 residues. CDR1 LNHDA and CDR2 SQIVND come from the germline V gene (reference sequence). Unmatched junction bases numbered 11, after V lost 6 bases and J lost 7 bases. The genes are TRBV19 and TRBJ2-5; 10 bases are a match to TRBD2. This clonotype was sampled from a human donor with active COVID-19. The donor label of this sample is uncertain. The sequenced material came from peripheral blood. CDR3 nucleotides: TGTGCCAGTAGGCTAGCGGGGGATAGCTCGGGGACCCAGTACTTC. Residues: CASRLAGDSSGTQYF.